This is a list of T cell receptor beta chains from one sample in a study of shared clonotypes between healthy human individuals. Measured with immunoSEQ multiplex PCR; TCRdb has only the in-frame clones, and not every one. The top ten clones hold around 12% of a sample with around 440,000 clones, approximately 71% of them seen once. Source material: PBMCs. These receptors were taken from a woman aged 40-49 years in good health. Some clones in this sample may be carry-over from other donors' samples. Each CDR3 is given with its conserved first and last residue. A D gene is named only where the DNA matches it firmly. Only part of the rows carry a size: once, few, many, or a class if the clone is expanded.

D,size,J,V,CDR3,DNA
NA,NA,TRBJ2-7,TRBV28,CAISGQNYEQYF,TGTGCCATATCCGGACAGAACTACGAGCAGTACTTC
TRBD2,NA,TRBJ2-1,TRBV6-5,CASSKGLAGAEQFF,TGTGCCAGCAGCAAAGGACTAGCGGGAGCGGAGCAGTTCTTC
NA,NA,TRBJ2-7,TRBV5-4,CASSLESGRWNEQYF,TGTGCCAGCAGCTTGGAATCGGGTCGGTGGAACGAGCAGTACTTC
TRBD2,NA,TRBJ2-3,TRBV27,CASSTRLAGDTDTQYF,TGTGCCAGCAGTACCAGACTAGCGGGAGACACAGATACGCAGTATTTT
TRBD2,few,TRBJ2-7,TRBV28,CASSLLAGVAGGREQYF,TGTGCCAGCAGTTTATTAGCCGGGGTAGCGGGAGGTCGAGAGCAGTACTTC
NA,NA,TRBJ2-7,TRBV30,CAWSGGLGGRYF,TGTGCCTGGAGTGGGGGATTGGGTGGTCGGTACTTC
NA,NA,TRBJ1-1,TRBV19,CASIGSSGEAFF,TGTGCCAGTATCGGCTCTAGCGGTGAAGCTTTCTTT
NA,NA,TRBJ2-2,TRBV6-5,CASLRTLNTGELFF,TGTGCCAGCCTGAGGACACTGAACACCGGGGAGCTGTTTTTT
TRBD1,once,TRBJ2-5,TRBV29-1,CSVNRQGTETQYF,TGCAGCGTCAATCGACAGGGGACAGAGACCCAGTACTTC
TRBD2,NA,TRBJ2-1,TRBV4-3,CASSQDSASSGTYNEQFF,TGCGCCAGCAGCCAAGATTCGGCGTCTAGCGGAACATACAATGAGCAGTTCTTC
NA,NA,TRBJ2-1,TRBV19,CASSTPYNNEQFF,TGTGCCAGTAGTACCCCATACAACAATGAGCAGTTCTTC
NA,NA,TRBJ2-4,TRBV7-6,CASSSNRDTTKNIQYF,TGTGCCAGCAGCTCTAACCGGGACACAACAAAAAACATTCAGTACTTC
NA,few,TRBJ2-7,TRBV7-6,CASSPAGYSYEQYF,TGTGCCAGCAGCCCAGCAGGGTATTCCTACGAGCAGTACTTC
NA,once,TRBJ2-7,TRBV25-1,CASSEPRQVGGEQYF,TGTGCCAGCAGTGAACCGCGGCAGGTTGGTGGCGAGCAGTACTTC
NA,NA,TRBJ2-1,TRBV29-1,CSVVHYNEQFF,TGCAGCGTTGTTCACTACAATGAGCAGTTCTTC
NA,once,TRBJ2-5,TRBV28,CASSYGFWRKETQYF,TGTGCCAGCAGTTATGGTTTTTGGCGAAAAGAGACCCAGTACTTC
NA,NA,TRBJ1-1,TRBV10-3,CAISPWGPSTEAFF,TGTGCCATCAGTCCCTGGGGACCCAGCACTGAAGCTTTCTTT
TRBD2,NA,TRBJ2-1,TRBV6-4,CASSLSSGRGYEQFF,TGTGCCAGCAGCTTGAGTAGCGGGAGAGGCTATGAGCAGTTCTTC
TRBD2,NA,TRBJ2-7,TRBV6-1,CASTFSGSGSYEQYF,TGTGCCAGCACCTTTAGCGGGAGTGGGTCCTACGAGCAGTACTTC
NA,once,TRBJ1-5,TRBV6-5,CASRAFLSNQPQHF,TGTGCCAGCAGGGCATTTCTTAGCAATCAGCCCCAGCATTTT
TRBD1,NA,TRBJ1-3,TRBV29-1,CSVEDRGNTIYF,TGCAGCGTTGAGGACAGGGGAAACACCATATATTTT
TRBD1,NA,TRBJ1-2,TRBV7-9,CASSIYTGGNYGYTF,TGTGCCAGCAGCATTTATACAGGGGGAAACTATGGCTACACCTTC
TRBD1,NA,TRBJ1-1,TRBV11-2,CASSPDRGYTEAFF,TGTGCCAGCAGCCCCGACAGGGGGTATACTGAAGCTTTCTTT
TRBD1,many,TRBJ2-7,TRBV7-3,CASSMGQGVNEQYF,TGTGCCAGCAGCATGGGACAGGGGGTAAACGAGCAGTACTTC
NA,NA,TRBJ2-1,TRBV7-9,CASSPPAGEQFF,TGTGCCAGCAGTCCCCCCGCGGGCGAGCAGTTCTTC
TRBD1,NA,TRBJ2-7,TRBV27,CASRAGTQGSYEQYF,TGTGCCAGCAGAGCTGGGACACAGGGGAGCTACGAGCAGTACTTC
NA,NA,TRBJ2-1,TRBV5-4,CASSWGAKGGSGEFF,TGTGCCAGCAGCTGGGGGGCCAAGGGCGGGAGTGGTGAGTTCTTC
NA,NA,TRBJ1-1,TRBV6-1,CASTSSGEGTEAFF,TGTGCCAGCACCTCATCCGGGGAGGGCACTGAAGCTTTCTTT
NA,NA,TRBJ2-5,TRBV5-1,CASSFGTGQETQYF,TGCGCCAGCAGCTTCGGGACTGGGCAAGAGACCCAGTACTTC
NA,NA,TRBJ1-5,TRBV28,CASSLSGRTQPQHF,TGTGCCAGCAGTTTATCCGGGCGTACACAGCCCCAGCATTTT
TRBD1,NA,TRBJ1-4,TRBV18,CASSPPTGGEKLFF,TGTGCCAGCTCACCACCGACAGGGGGTGAAAAACTGTTTTTT
NA,few,TRBJ2-1,TRBV11-2,CASSPATGPVGEQFF,TGTGCCAGCAGCCCAGCCACAGGGCCCGTCGGTGAGCAGTTCTTC
TRBD1,few,TRBJ1-2,TRBV4-1,CASSQVGDRSYGYTF,TGCGCCAGCAGCCAAGTTGGGGACAGAAGCTATGGCTACACCTTC
TRBD1,NA,TRBJ2-2,TRBV9,CASSWVGGFSTGELFF,TGTGCCAGCAGCTGGGTAGGGGGCTTCAGCACCGGGGAGCTGTTTTTT
NA,NA,TRBJ1-1,TRBV7-9,CASSPQGRINTEAFF,TGTGCCAGCAGCCCACAGGGAAGGATCAACACTGAAGCTTTCTTT
NA,many,TRBJ2-5,TRBV30,CAWSRIRGNQETQYF,TGTGCCTGGAGTCGGATAAGGGGTAACCAAGAGACCCAGTACTTC